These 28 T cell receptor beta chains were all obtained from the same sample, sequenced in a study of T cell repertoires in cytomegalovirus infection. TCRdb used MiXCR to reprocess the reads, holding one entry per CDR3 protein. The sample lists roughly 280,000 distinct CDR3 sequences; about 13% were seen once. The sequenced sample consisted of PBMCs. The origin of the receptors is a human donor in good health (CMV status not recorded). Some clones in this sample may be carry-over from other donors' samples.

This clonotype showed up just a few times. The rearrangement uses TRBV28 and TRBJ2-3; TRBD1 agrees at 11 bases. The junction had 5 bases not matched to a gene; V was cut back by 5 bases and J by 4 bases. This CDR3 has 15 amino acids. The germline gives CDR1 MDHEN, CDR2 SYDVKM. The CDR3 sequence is CASSRPGQGADTQYF. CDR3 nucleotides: TGTGCCAGCAGTCGACCGGGACAGGGGGCAGATACGCAGTATTTT.

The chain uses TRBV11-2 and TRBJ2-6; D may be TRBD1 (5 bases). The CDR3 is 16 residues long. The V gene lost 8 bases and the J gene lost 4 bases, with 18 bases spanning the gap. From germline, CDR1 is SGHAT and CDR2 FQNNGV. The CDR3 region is CASVSFQGSGANVLTF. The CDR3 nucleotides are TGTGCCAGCGTCTCGTTTCAGGGCTCCGGGGCCAACGTCCTGACTTTC.

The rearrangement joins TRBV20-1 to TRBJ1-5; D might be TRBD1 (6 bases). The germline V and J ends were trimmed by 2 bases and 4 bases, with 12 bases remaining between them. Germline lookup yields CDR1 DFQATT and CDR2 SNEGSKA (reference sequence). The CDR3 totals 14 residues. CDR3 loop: CSARMTGSNQPQHF. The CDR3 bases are TGCAGTGCTAGAATGACAGGCTCAAATCAGCCCCAGCATTTT.

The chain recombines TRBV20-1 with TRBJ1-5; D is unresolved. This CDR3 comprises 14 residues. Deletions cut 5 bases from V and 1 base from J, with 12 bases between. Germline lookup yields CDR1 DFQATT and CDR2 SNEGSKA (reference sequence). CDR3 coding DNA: TGCAGTGCTGGACCAGGAGGGAGCAATCAGCCCCAGCATTTT. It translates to CSAGPGGSNQPQHF.

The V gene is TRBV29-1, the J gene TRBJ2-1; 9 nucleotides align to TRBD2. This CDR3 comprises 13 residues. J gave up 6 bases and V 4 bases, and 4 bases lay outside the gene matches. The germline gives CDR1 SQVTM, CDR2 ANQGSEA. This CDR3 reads CSVGTSEINEQFF. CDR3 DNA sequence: TGCAGCGTTGGGACTAGCGAGATCAATGAGCAGTTCTTC.

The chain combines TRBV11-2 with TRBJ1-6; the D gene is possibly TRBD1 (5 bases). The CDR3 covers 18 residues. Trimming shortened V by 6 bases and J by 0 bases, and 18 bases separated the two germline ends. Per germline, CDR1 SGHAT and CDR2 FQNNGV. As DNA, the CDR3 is TGTGCCAGCAGGAGACCCGGGGGTTCAAGCTCCTATAATTCACCCCTCCACTTT. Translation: CASRRPGGSSSYNSPLHF.

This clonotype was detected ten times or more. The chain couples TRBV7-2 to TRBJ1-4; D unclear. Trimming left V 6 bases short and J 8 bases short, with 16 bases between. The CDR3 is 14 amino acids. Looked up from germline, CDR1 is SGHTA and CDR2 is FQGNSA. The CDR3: CASREGWGGEKLFF. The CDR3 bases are TGTGCCAGCAGGGAAGGCTGGGGTGGAGAAAAACTGTTTTTT.

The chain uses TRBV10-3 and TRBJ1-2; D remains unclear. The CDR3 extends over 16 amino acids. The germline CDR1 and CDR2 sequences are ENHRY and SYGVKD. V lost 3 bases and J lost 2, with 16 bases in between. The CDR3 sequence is CAISEVRGERNYGYTF. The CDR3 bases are TGTGCCATCAGTGAAGTCCGGGGAGAAAGAAACTATGGCTACACCTTC.

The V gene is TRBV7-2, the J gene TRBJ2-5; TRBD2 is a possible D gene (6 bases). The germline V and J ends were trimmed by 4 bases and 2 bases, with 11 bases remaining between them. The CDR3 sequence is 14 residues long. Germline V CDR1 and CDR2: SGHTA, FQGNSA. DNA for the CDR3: TGTGCCAGCAGCTCGGGACTTTTACAAGAGACCCAGTACTTC. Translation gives CASSSGLLQETQYF.

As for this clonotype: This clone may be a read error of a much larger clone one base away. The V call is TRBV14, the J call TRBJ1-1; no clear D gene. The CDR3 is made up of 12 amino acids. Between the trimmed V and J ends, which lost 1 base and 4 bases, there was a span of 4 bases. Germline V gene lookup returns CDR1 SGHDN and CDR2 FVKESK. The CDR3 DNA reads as TGTGCCAGCAGCCAAGTTACCACTGAAGCTTTCTTT. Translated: CASSQVTTEAFF. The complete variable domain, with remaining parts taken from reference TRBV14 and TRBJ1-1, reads EAGVTQFPSHSVIEKGQTVTLRCDPISGHDNLYWYRRVMGKEIKFLLHFVKESKQDESGMPNNRFLAERTGGTYSTLKVQPAELEDSGVYFCASSQVTTEAFFGQGTRLTVV.

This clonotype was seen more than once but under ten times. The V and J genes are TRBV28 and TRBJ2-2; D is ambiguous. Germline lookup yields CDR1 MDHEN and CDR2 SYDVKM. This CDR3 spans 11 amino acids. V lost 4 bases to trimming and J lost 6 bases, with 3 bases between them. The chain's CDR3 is CASSSPGELFF. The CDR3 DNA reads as TGTGCCAGCAGTTCCCCCGGGGAGCTGTTTTTT.

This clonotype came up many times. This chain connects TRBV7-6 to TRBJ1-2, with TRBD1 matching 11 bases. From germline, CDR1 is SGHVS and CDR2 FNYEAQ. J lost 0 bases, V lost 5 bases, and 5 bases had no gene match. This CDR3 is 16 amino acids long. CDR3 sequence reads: CASSEGDRGANYGYTF. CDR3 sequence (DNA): TGTGCCAGCAGCGAAGGGGACAGGGGGGCTAACTATGGCTACACCTTC. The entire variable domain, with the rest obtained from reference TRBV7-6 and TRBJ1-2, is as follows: GAGVSQSPRYKVTKRGQDVALRCDPISGHVSLYWYRQALGQGPEFLTYFNYEAQQDKSGLPNDRFSAERPEGSISTLTIQRTEQRDSAMYRCASSEGDRGANYGYTFGSGTRLTVV.

The CDR3 here is CSVLRQGGTGYTF. The CDR3 nucleotides read TGCAGCGTCCTCAGACAGGGGGGTACGGGCTACACCTTC. The chain joins TRBV29-1 to TRBJ1-2, with 9 bases lining up with TRBD1. Germline values: CDR1 SQVTM, CDR2 ANQGSEA. The trim removed 6 bases at V and 8 bases at J, leaving 10 bases unmatched. The CDR3 sequence is 13 residues long.

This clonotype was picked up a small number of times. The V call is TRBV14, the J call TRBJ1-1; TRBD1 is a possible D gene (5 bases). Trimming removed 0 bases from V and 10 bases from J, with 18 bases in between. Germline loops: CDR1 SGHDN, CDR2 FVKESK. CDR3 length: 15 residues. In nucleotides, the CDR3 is TGTGCCAGCAGCCAAGATGCCGTAGGGGCCCGCCGAGCTTTCTTT. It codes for CASSQDAVGARRAFF.

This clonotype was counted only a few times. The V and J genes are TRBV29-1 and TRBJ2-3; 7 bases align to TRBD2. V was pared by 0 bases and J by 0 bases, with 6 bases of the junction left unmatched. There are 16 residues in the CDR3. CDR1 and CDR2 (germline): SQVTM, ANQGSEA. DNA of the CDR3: TGCAGCGTTGAAGAGTCCAGCGGGGAGAGCACAGATACGCAGTATTTT. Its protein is CSVEESSGESTDTQYF.

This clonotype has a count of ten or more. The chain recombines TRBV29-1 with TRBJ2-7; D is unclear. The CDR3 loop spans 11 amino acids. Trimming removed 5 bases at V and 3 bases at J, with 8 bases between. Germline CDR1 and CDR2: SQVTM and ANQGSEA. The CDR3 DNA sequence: TGCAGCGTTTTGCGAGGCTACGAGCAGTACTTC. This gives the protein CSVLRGYEQYF.

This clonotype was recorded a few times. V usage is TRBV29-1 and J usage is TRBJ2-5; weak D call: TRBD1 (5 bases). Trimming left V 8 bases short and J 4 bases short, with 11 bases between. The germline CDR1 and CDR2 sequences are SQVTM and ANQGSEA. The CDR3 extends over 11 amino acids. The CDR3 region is CSTRRGETQYF. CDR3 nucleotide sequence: TGCAGCACCCGTAGGGGAGAGACCCAGTACTTC.

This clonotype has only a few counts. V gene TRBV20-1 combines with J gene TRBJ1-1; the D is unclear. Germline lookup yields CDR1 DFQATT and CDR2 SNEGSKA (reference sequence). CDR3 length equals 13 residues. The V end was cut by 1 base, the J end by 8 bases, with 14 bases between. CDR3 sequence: CSARGSRAGEAFF. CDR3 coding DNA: TGCAGTGCTAGAGGGTCGCGGGCGGGGGAAGCTTTCTTT.

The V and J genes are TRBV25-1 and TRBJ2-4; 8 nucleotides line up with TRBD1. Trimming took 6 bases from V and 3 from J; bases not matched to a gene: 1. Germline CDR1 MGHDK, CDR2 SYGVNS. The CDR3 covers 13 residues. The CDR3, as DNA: TGTGCCAGCAGGGGGACAGGCAAAAACATTCAGTACTTC. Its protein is CASRGTGKNIQYF.

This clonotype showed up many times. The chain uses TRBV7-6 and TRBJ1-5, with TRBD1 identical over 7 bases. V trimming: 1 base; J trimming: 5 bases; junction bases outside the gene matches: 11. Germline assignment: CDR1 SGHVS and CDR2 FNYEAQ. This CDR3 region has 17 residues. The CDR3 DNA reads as TGTGCCAGCAGCTTAGGGGGGGGGAGGGGGCTGGATCAGCCCCAGCATTTT. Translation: CASSLGGGRGLDQPQHF. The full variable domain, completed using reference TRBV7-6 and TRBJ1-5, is GAGVSQSPRYKVTKRGQDVALRCDPISGHVSLYWYRQALGQGPEFLTYFNYEAQQDKSGLPNDRFSAERPEGSISTLTIQRTEQRDSAMYRCASSLGGGRGLDQPQHFGDGTRLSIL.

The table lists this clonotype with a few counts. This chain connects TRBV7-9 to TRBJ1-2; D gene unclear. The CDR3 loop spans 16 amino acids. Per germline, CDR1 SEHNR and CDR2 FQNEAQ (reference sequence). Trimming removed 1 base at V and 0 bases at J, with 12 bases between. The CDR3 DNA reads TGTGCCAGCAGCTTAGTGGTGCAGGTTGCTAACTATGGCTACACCTTC. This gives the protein CASSLVVQVANYGYTF.

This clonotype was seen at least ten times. CDR3 sequence: CASSLDGGSYNEQFF. The DNA for the CDR3 is TGTGCCAGCAGCTTAGATGGCGGATCTTACAATGAGCAGTTCTTC. This rearrangement joins TRBV7-9 to TRBJ2-1; D uncertain. Germline CDR1 is SEHNR and CDR2 is FQNEAQ (reference sequence). Trimming shortened V by 1 base and J by 4 bases, and 11 bases separated the two germline ends. CDR3 length: 15 residues.

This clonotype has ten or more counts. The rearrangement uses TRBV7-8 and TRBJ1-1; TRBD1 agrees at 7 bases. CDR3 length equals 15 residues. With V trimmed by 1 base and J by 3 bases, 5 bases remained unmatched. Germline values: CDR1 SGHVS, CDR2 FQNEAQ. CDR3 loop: CASSLGPRGDTEAFF. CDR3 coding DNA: TGTGCCAGCAGCTTAGGACCCAGGGGGGACACTGAAGCTTTCTTT.

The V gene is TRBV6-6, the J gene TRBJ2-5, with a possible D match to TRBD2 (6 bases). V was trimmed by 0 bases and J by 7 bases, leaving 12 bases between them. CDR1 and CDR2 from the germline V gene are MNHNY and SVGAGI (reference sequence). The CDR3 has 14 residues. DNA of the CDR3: TGTGCCAGCAGTTACTCGGGGGTGGAGGGGACCCAGTACTTC. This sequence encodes CASSYSGVEGTQYF.

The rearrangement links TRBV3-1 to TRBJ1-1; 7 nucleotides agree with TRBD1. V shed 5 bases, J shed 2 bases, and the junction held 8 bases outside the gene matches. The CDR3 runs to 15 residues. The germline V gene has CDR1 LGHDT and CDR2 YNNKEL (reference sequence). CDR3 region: CASSKWDSSNTEAFF. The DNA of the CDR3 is TGTGCCAGCAGCAAGTGGGACAGTTCAAACACTGAAGCTTTCTTT.

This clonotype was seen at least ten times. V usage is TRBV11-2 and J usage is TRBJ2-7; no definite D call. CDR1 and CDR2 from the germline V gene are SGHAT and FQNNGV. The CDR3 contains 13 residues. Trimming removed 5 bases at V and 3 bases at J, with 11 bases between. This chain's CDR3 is CASSRNSGYEQYF. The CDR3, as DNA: TGTGCCAGCAGCCGAAATTCGGGCTACGAGCAGTACTTC.

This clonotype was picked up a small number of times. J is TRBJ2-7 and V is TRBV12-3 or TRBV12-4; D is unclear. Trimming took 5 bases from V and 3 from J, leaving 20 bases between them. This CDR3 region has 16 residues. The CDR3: CASSPWAEGPNYEQYF. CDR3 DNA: TGTGCCAGCAGTCCTTGGGCGGAAGGCCCAAACTACGAGCAGTACTTC.

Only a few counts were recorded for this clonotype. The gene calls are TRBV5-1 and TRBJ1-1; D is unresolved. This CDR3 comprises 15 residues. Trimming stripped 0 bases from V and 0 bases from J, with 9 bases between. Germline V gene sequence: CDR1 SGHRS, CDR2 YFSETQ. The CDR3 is CASSLEGGLNTEAFF. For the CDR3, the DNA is TGCGCCAGCAGCTTGGAGGGCGGTTTGAACACTGAAGCTTTCTTT.